The following is a T cell receptor beta chain sequence with its context. Antigen specificity is unknown. The V end lost 1 base, the J end lost 1 base, and 10 bases lay between the germline ends. The CDR3 runs to 15 residues. Germline CDR1 reads SGHTA; CDR2 reads FQGNSA. This entry comes from a study of post-analysis software for immune sequencing data. General study points: Controls had lower frequencies than patients of about 5 TRBV segments, which included TRBV5-6, TRBV5-1 and TRBV20-1. Patients with multiple sclerosis recorded significantly lower normalized Chao1 diversity than controls, the study found.

cDNA libraries of TCR beta carried unique molecular identifiers. Around 500,000 cDNA molecules were obtained per 1 to 10 million input T cells. MiXCR was run by TCRdb on the PCR reads, yielding one entry per CDR3 protein. The sample has roughly 400,000 distinct CDR3 sequences, 35% to 45% seen once. The TCR sequence derives from a girl aged 2-10 years with multiple sclerosis. The chain has TRBV7-2 and TRBJ1-1, with D possibly matching TRBD1 (5 bases). Input material: blood. CDR3 nucleotides: TGTGCCAGCAGCTTAGGGGGACGGGAGAACACTGAAGCTTTCTTT. As protein: CASSLGGRENTEAFF.